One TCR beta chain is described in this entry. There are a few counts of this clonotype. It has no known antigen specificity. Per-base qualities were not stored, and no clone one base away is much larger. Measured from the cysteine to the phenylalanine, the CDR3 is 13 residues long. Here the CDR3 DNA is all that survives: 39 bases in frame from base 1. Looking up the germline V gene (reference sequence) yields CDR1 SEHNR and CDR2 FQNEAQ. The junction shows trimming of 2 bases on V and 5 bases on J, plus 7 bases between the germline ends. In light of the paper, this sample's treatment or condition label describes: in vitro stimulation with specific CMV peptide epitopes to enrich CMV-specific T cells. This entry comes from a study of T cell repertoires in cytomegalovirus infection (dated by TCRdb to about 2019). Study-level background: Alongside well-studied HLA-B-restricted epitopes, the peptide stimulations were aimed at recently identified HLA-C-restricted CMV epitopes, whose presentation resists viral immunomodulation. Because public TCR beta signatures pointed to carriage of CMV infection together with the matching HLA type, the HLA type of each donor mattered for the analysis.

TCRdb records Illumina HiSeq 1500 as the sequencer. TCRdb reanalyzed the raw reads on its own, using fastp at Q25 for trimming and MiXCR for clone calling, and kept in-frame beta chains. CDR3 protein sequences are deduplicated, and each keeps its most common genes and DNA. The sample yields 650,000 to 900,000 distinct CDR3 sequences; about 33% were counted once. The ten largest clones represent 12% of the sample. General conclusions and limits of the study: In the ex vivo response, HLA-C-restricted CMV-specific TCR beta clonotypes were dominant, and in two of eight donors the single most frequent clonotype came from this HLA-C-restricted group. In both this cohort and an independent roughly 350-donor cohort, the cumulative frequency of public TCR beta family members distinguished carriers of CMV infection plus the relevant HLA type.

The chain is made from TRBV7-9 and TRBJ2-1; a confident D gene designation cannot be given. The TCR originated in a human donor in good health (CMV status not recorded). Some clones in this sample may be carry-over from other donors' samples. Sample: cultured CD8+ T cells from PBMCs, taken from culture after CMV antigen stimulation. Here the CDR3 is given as CASSLQRHNEQFF. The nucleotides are TGTGCCAGCAGCTTACAGCGACACAATGAGCAGTTCTTC.